Listed below are T cell receptor beta chains from one sample, sequenced in a study of beta chain features in type 1 diabetes. TCRdb's table, derived via immunoSEQ multiplex PCR, lists solely in-frame clones and lacks some. The sample consists of about 44,000 clones, around 71% of them appearing once. Input material: Tregs from blood. The source of these receptors is a woman aged 18-35 years with type 1 diabetes. Both conserved end residues are part of each CDR3. A D gene is named only where the DNA matches it firmly. Clone size appears in some rows only: once, few, many, or a class for an expanded clone.

j_gene | d_gene | abundance | v_gene | CDR3aa | CDR3nt
TRBJ1-5 | - | - | TRBV29-1 | CSVAGPQPQHF | TGCAGCGTTGCGGGTCCTCAGCCCCAGCATTTT
TRBJ2-4 | TRBD1 | - | TRBV9 | CASSVGQGAAKNIQYF | TGTGCCAGCAGCGTAGGGCAGGGGGCGGCCAAAAACATTCAGTACTTC
TRBJ2-3 | TRBD2 | once | TRBV4-3 | CASSQDGGGGRTDTQYF | TGCGCCAGCAGCCAAGATGGGGGCGGGGGGCGCACAGATACGCAGTATTTT
TRBJ2-7 | TRBD1 | - | TRBV5-6 | CASSLSGTADYEQYF | TGTGCCAGCAGCTTGTCCGGGACAGCAGATTACGAGCAGTACTTC
TRBJ2-3 | - | - | TRBV19 | CASSIGGSRRDTDTQYF | TGTGCCAGTAGTATCGGGGGATCCAGGAGAGACACAGATACGCAGTATTTT
TRBJ2-1 | TRBD2 | - | TRBV5-6 | CASSLAGGPDNEQFF | TGTGCCAGCAGCTTGGCGGGAGGACCCGACAATGAGCAGTTCTTC
TRBJ2-5 | TRBD2 | - | TRBV19 | CASSSAALAGAGETQYF | TGTGCCAGTAGTTCCGCCGCACTAGCGGGGGCGGGGGAGACCCAGTACTTC
TRBJ1-2 | TRBD1 | - | TRBV5-6 | CASSLTAGTGMVRLYGYTF | TGTGCCAGCAGCTTGACAGCCGGGACAGGGATGGTCAGGCTCTATGGCTACACCTTC
TRBJ1-1 | TRBD1 | - | TRBV19 | CASRDRGGNTEAFF | TGTGCCAGTAGAGACAGGGGGGGGAACACTGAAGCTTTCTTT
TRBJ2-7 | TRBD2 | - | TRBV9 | CASSGVPGLATEQYF | TGTGCCAGCAGCGGAGTCCCGGGACTAGCGACCGAGCAGTACTTC
TRBJ1-4 | TRBD1 | - | TRBV7-2 | CASSLRQGAEKLFF | TGTGCCAGCAGCTTAAGACAGGGAGCTGAAAAACTGTTTTTT
TRBJ2-5 | - | - | TRBV6-1 | CASSPVLRETQYF | TGTGCCAGCAGTCCTGTACTCCGGGAGACCCAGTACTTC
TRBJ1-5 | - | few | TRBV28 | CASTMTVGQPQHF | TGTGCCAGCACCATGACAGTTGGTCAGCCCCAGCATTTT
TRBJ2-7 | - | - | TRBV10-3 | CAISGDSYEQYF | TGTGCCATCAGTGGCGACAGCTACGAGCAGTACTTC
TRBJ2-7 | - | few | TRBV29-1 | CSVSDRTGQYF | TGCAGCGTTAGTGACAGGACCGGGCAGTACTTC
TRBJ1-1 | - | few | TRBV7-2 | CASLKGTWRTEAFF | TGTGCCAGCTTGAAGGGCACTTGGAGGACTGAAGCTTTCTTT
TRBJ1-5 | TRBD1 | - | TRBV7-2 | CASSFAATGDQPQHF | TGTGCCAGCAGCTTTGCGGCAACAGGGGATCAGCCCCAGCATTTT
TRBJ1-1 | - | few | TRBV10-1 | CASSAGQNTEAFF | TGCGCCAGCAGTGCGGGACAGAACACTGAAGCTTTCTTT
TRBJ2-7 | - | - | TRBV18 | CASSPRWSFGGEQYF | TGTGCCAGCTCACCAAGGTGGAGCTTCGGGGGCGAGCAGTACTTC
TRBJ1-2 | TRBD1 | - | TRBV6-1 | CASSAYRGSLRLNYGYTF | TGTGCCAGCAGTGCCTACAGGGGAAGCTTACGACTTAACTATGGCTACACCTTC
TRBJ1-6 | - | few | TRBV7-2 | CASSKSGPSPLHF | TGTGCCAGCAGCAAAAGCGGTCCTTCACCCCTCCACTTT
TRBJ2-5 | TRBD1 | - | TRBV7-9 | CASSLQTGIQETQYF | TGTGCCAGCAGCTTACAGACAGGGATCCAAGAGACCCAGTACTTC
TRBJ2-7 | - | once | TRBV7-9 | CASSSHPMRWSYEQYF | TGTGCCAGCAGCTCCCATCCTATGAGGTGGTCGTACGAGCAGTACTTC
TRBJ1-1 | - | - | TRBV7-3 | CASSPSGHLNTEAFF | TGTGCCAGCAGCCCTTCGGGACACCTGAACACTGAAGCTTTCTTT
TRBJ1-5 | - | - | TRBV2 | CASSRRVRQPQHF | TGTGCCAGCAGTCGGAGGGTCAGGCAGCCCCAGCATTTT
TRBJ2-3 | TRBD1 | - | TRBV6-1 | CASRPGQGSADTQYF | TGTGCCAGCAGGCCCGGACAGGGTAGCGCAGATACGCAGTATTTT
TRBJ2-5 | TRBD2 | - | TRBV5-1 | CASKGGDGKETQYF | TGCGCCAGCAAGGGAGGGGACGGAAAAGAGACCCAGTACTTC
TRBJ1-2 | TRBD1 | - | TRBV5-4 | CASSLDRGAWWTF | TGTGCCAGCAGCTTGGACAGGGGCGCCTGGTGGACCTTC
TRBJ2-7 | - | few | TRBV18 | CASSPSQGSYEQYF | TGTGCCAGCTCACCATCTCAGGGCTCCTACGAGCAGTACTTC
TRBJ2-7 | TRBD2 | - | TRBV10-3 | CAISEMLAGGKDF | TGTGCCATCAGTGAGATGTTAGCGGGGGGCAAAGACTTC
TRBJ2-7 | TRBD2 | once | TRBV9 | CASSVGPSGLAGGYEQYF | TGTGCCAGCAGCGTAGGCCCATCTGGACTAGCGGGAGGCTACGAGCAGTACTTC
TRBJ2-2 | - | - | TRBV5-4 | CASSLQGLELFF | TGTGCCAGCAGCTTGCAGGGCCTGGAGCTGTTTTTT
TRBJ1-2 | TRBD1 | - | TRBV7-2 | CASSSTGGYGYTF | TGTGCCAGCAGCTCGACAGGGGGGTATGGCTACACCTTC
TRBJ2-6 | - | - | TRBV6-5 | CASRGGYSGANVLTF | TGTGCCAGCAGGGGAGGCTACTCTGGGGCCAACGTCCTGACTTTC
TRBJ2-5 | - | few | TRBV7-9 | CASSPAGWETQYF | TGTGCCAGCAGCCCGGCAGGGTGGGAGACCCAGTACTTC
TRBJ2-1 | - | - | TRBV6-5 | CASSYSRLVGYNEQFF | TGTGCCAGCAGTTACTCGAGACTAGTCGGCTACAATGAGCAGTTCTTC
TRBJ2-3 | - | - | TRBV5-1 | CASIGGWADTQYF | TGCGCCAGCATTGGGGGCTGGGCAGATACGCAGTATTTT
TRBJ2-1 | - | once | TRBV29-1 | CSGRDGYNEQFF | TGCAGCGGGAGGGACGGCTACAATGAGCAGTTCTTC
TRBJ1-5 | TRBD1 | - | TRBV5-4 | CASSVQGFSQPQHF | TGTGCCAGCAGCGTACAGGGGTTTAGTCAGCCCCAGCATTTT
TRBJ1-1 | - | few | TRBV5-4 | CASSRPQWSTEAFF | TGTGCCAGCAGCCGCCCCCAATGGAGCACTGAAGCTTTCTTT
TRBJ1-1 | - | - | TRBV10-3 | CASYQGPNTEAFF | TGTGCCAGTTACCAGGGGCCAAACACTGAAGCTTTCTTT
TRBJ2-3 | - | - | TRBV11-2 | CASSSPPGNTQYF | TGTGCCAGCAGCTCACCCCCGGGGAATACGCAGTATTTT
TRBJ2-5 | TRBD1 | - | TRBV5-1 | CASSLNRGLETQYF | TGCGCCAGCAGCTTAAACAGGGGGCTTGAGACCCAGTACTTC
TRBJ2-3 | TRBD1 | few | TRBV4-3 | CASSPTQGYADTQYF | TGCGCCAGCAGCCCAACACAGGGGTATGCGGATACGCAGTATTTT
TRBJ2-1 | - | - | TRBV7-2 | CASSYFAYNEQFF | TGTGCCAGCAGCTACTTTGCCTACAATGAGCAGTTCTTC
TRBJ2-7 | TRBD2 | - | TRBV6-1 | CASRTSGSYEQYF | TGTGCCAGCAGGACTAGCGGCTCCTACGAGCAGTACTTC
TRBJ2-7 | - | - | TRBV5-1 | CASSTREIGPYEQYF | TGCGCCAGCAGCACCAGGGAAATTGGACCTTACGAGCAGTACTTC
TRBJ2-3 | - | few | TRBV4-3 | CASSQQGPTDTQYF | TGCGCCAGCAGCCAACAGGGGCCCACAGATACGCAGTATTTT
TRBJ1-2 | TRBD1 | once | TRBV5-5 | CASTRQGSGYGYTF | TGTGCCAGCACTCGACAGGGATCGGGCTATGGCTACACCTTC
TRBJ2-2 | TRBD2 | - | TRBV9 | CASSSGGMATGELFF | TGTGCCAGCAGCTCGGGGGGGATGGCAACCGGGGAGCTGTTTTTT
TRBJ2-7 | - | - | TRBV5-1 | CASSLALVGSYEQYF | TGCGCCAGCAGCTTGGCCTTGGTCGGCTCCTACGAGCAGTACTTC
TRBJ2-7 | - | - | TRBV7-2 | CASSQSYQGQIDEQYF | TGTGCCAGCAGCCAGTCTTATCAGGGCCAAATTGACGAGCAGTACTTC
TRBJ2-5 | - | - | TRBV27 | CASSFLAEETQYF | -
TRBJ1-1 | - | - | TRBV5-4 | CASSFGSWTEAFF | TGTGCCAGCAGCTTCGGGTCTTGGACTGAAGCTTTCTTT